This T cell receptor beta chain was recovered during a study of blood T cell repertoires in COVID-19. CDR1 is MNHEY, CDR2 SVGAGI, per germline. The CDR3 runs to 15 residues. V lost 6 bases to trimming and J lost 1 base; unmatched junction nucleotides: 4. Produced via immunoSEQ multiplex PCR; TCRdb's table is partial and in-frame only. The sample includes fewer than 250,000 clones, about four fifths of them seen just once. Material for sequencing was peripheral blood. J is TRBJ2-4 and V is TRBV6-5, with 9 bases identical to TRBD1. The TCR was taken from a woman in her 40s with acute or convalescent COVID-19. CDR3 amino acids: CASSYRGLAKNIQYF. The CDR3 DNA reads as TGTGCCAGCAGCTACAGGGGGCTGGCCAAAAACATTCAGTACTTC.